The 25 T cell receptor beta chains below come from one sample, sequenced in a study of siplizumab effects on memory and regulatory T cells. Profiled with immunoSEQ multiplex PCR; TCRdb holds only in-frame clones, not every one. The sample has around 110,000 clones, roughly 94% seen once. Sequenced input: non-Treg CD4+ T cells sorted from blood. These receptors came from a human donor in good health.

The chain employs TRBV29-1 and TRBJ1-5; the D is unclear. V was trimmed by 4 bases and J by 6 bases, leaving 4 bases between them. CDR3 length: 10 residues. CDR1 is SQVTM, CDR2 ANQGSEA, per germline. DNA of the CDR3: TGCAGCGTTGGGCCTCAGCCCCAGCATTTT. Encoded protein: CSVGPQPQHF.

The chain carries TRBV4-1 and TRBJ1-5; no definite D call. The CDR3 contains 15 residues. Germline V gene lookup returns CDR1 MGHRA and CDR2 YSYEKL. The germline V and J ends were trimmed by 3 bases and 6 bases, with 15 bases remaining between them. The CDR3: CASSQSSDKGQPQHF. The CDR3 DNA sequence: TGCGCCAGCAGCCAGAGTTCAGACAAGGGTCAGCCCCAGCATTTT.

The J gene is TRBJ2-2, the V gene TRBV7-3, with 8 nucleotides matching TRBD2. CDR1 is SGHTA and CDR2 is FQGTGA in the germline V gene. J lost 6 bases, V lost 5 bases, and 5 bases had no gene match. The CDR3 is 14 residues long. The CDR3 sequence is CASSPAGGPGELFF. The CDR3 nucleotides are TGTGCCAGCAGCCCGGCGGGGGGACCCGGGGAGCTGTTTTTT. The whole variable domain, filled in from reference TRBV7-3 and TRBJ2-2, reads GAGVSQTPSNKVTEKGKYVELRCDPISGHTALYWYRQSLGQGPEFLIYFQGTGAADDSGLPNDRFFAVRPEGSVSTLKIQRTERGDSAVYLCASSPAGGPGELFFGEGSRLTVL.

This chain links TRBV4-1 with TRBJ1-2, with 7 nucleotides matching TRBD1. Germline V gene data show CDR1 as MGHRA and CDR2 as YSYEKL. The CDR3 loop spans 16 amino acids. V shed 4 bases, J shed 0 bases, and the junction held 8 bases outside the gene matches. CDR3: CASSRPGGGPNYGYTF. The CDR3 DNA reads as TGCGCCAGCAGCCGCCCAGGGGGGGGCCCTAACTATGGCTACACCTTC.

This CDR3 reads CASSAALFSGSVQNEQFF. The CDR3 nucleotides read TGTGCCAGCAGTGCCGCCCTTTTTAGCGGGAGTGTCCAGAATGAGCAGTTCTTC. This chain links TRBV6-4 with TRBJ2-1, with 9 bases fitting TRBD2. CDR1 and CDR2 (germline): MRHNA, SNTAGT. The CDR3 has 18 amino acids. Trimming took 4 bases from V and 7 from J; bases not matched to a gene: 17.

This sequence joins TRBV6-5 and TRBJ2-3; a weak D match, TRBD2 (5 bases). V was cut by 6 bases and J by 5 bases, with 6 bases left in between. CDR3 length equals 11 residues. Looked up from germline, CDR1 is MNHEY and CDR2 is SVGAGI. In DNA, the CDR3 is TGTGCCAGCAGCCGGGGAGATACGCAGTATTTT. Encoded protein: CASSRGDTQYF.

CDR3 region: CASTLSQGAYEQYF. In nucleotides, the CDR3 is TGTGCCAGCACCCTTAGTCAGGGGGCCTACGAGCAGTACTTC. The rearrangement links TRBV11-2 to TRBJ2-7; TRBD1 matches at 7 bases. The CDR3 is 14 residues long. V lost 7 bases to trimming and J lost 2 bases; unmatched junction nucleotides: 8. Germline V lookup: CDR1 SGHAT, CDR2 FQNNGV.

CDR3 coding DNA: TGTGCCAGCAGTGGGGACAGTTCCTACGAGCAGTACTTC. As protein: CASSGDSSYEQYF. This chain links TRBV6-1 with TRBJ2-7; 7 bases are a match to TRBD1. The V gene's germline CDR1 is MNHNS and CDR2 SASEGT. Germline trimming cut 4 bases from V and 1 base from J; bases unmatched to any gene: 1. This CDR3 region has 13 residues.

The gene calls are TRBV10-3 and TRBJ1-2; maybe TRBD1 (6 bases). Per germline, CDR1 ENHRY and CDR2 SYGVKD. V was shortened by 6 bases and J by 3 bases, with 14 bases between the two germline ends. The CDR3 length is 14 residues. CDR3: CAISSAAGDYGYTF. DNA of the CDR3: TGTGCCATCAGCTCCGCGGCAGGGGACTATGGCTACACCTTC.

This chain's CDR3 is CASTPRGGPAYEQYF. The CDR3 DNA reads TGTGCCAGCACCCCTCGAGGAGGGCCAGCCTACGAGCAGTACTTC. This chain uses TRBV7-8 with TRBJ2-7; tentative D call: TRBD2 (6 bases). V lost 7 bases to trimming and J lost 2 bases, with 18 bases between them. Germline CDR1 and CDR2: SGHVS and FQNEAQ. This CDR3 contains 15 residues.

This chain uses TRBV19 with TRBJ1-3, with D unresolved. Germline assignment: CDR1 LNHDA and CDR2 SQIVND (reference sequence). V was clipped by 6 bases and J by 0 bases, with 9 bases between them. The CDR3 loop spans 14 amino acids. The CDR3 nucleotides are TGTGCCAGTAGCCCAGTGAGCTCTGGAAACACCATATATTTT. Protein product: CASSPVSSGNTIYF.

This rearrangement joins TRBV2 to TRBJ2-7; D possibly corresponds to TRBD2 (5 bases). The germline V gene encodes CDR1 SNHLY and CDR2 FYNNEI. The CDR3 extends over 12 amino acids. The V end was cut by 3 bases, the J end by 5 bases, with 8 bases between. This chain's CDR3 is CASSDNSDEQYF. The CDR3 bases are TGTGCCAGCAGTGACAATAGCGACGAGCAGTACTTC.

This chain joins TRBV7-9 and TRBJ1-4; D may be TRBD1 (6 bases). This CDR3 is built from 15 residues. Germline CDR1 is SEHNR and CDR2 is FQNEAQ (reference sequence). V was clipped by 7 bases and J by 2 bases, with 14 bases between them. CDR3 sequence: CASTNREATNEKLFF. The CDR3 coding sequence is TGTGCCAGCACCAACAGGGAGGCGACTAATGAAAAACTGTTTTTT.

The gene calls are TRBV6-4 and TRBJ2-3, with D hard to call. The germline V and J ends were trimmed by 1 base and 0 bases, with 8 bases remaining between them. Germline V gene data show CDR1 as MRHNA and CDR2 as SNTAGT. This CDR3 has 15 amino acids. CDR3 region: CASSDYPTSTDTQYF. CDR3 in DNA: TGTGCCAGCAGTGACTACCCTACTAGCACAGATACGCAGTATTTT.

DNA for the CDR3: TGTGCCAGTAGTATAGATTGGGGCGAGACCCAGTACTTC. It specifies CASSIDWGETQYF. The rearrangement links TRBV19 to TRBJ2-5; tentatively, D is TRBD1 (5 bases). In germline, CDR1 is LNHDA, CDR2 SQIVND (reference sequence). The CDR3 has 13 residues. Trimming took off 0 bases at V and 5 bases at J, with 7 bases between the two ends.

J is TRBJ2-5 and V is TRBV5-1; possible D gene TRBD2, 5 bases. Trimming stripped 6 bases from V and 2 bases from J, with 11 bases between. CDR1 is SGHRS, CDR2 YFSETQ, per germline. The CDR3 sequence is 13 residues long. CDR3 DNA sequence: TGCGCCAGCACCCAAAGCGGACAAGAGACCCAGTACTTC. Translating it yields CASTQSGQETQYF.

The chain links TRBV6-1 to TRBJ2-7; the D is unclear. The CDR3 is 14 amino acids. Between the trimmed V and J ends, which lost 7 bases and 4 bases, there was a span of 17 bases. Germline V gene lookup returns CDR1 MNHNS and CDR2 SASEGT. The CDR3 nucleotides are TGTGCCAGCACCTCTTTCGGGCAGTCGTACGAGCAGTACTTC. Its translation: CASTSFGQSYEQYF.

The CDR3 coding sequence is TGTGCCACCCAGGGGCAGTTGGAGACCCAGTACTTC. Encoded protein: CATQGQLETQYF. V gene TRBV2 combines with J gene TRBJ2-5; TRBD1 is a possible D gene (6 bases). Trimming shortened V by 10 bases and J by 5 bases, and 14 bases separated the two germline ends. This CDR3 contains 12 residues. CDR1 SNHLY and CDR2 FYNNEI come from the germline V gene.

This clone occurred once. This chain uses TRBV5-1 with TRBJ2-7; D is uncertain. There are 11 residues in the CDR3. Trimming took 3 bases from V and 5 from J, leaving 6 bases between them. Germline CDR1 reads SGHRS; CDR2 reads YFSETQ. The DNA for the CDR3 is TGCGCCAGCAGCTCCCTCAACGAGCAGTACTTC. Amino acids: CASSSLNEQYF.

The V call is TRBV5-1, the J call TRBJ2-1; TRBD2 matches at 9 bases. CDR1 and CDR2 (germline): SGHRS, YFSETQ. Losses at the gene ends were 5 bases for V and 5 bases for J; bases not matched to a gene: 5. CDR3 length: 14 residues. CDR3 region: CASSRTSANNEQFF. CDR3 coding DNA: TGCGCCAGCAGTAGGACTAGCGCCAACAATGAGCAGTTCTTC.

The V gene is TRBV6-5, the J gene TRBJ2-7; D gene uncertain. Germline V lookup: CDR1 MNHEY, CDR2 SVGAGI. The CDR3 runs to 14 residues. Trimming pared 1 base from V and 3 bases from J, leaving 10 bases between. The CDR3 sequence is CASSYFFDGYEQYF. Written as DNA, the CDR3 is TGTGCCAGCAGTTACTTTTTCGATGGCTACGAGCAGTACTTC.

CDR3 residues: CASSLARYVAEAFF. DNA of the CDR3: TGTGCCAGCAGCTTAGCCCGATACGTGGCGGAGGCTTTCTTT. The chain combines TRBV7-9 with TRBJ1-1, with D uncertain. CDR1 and CDR2 (germline): SEHNR, FQNEAQ (reference sequence). The CDR3 is 14 residues long. The ends were cut back, 0 bases at V and 11 bases at J, with 16 bases in the middle.

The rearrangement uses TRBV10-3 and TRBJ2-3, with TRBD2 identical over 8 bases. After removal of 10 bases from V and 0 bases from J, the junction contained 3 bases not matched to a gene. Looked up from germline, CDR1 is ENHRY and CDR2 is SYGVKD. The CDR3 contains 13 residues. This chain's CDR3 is CANSGGSTDTQYF. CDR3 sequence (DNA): TGTGCCAACTCGGGGGGGAGCACAGATACGCAGTATTTT.

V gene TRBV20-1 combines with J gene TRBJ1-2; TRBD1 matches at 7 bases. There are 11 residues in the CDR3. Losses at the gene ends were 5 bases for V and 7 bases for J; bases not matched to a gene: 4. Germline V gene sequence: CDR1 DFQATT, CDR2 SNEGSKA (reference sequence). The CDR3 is CSAARQGGYTF. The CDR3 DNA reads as TGCAGTGCTGCCCGACAGGGTGGCTACACCTTC.

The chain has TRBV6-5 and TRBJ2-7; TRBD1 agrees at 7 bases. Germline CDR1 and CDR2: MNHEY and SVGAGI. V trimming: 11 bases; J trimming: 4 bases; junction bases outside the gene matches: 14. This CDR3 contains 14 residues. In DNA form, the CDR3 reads TGTGCCGTGGGAAGGGGGCTGGACAGGTACGAGCAGTACTTC. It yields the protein CAVGRGLDRYEQYF.